The clone carrying this T cell receptor beta chain was seen a handful of times. Its specificity is unknown. This specimen belongs to a study of early T cells in non-severe SARS-CoV-2 infection. Whole-study context: The study sequenced bulk RNA from unsorted whole blood, with chains unpaired.

Findings and limits, study-wide: VDJdb matches were skewed toward anti-spike CD8 T cell responses.

Attachment of unique molecular identifiers to individual cDNA molecules was performed. MiXCR was run by TCRdb on the 5' RACE reads, yielding one entry per CDR3 protein. The table includes about 52,000 distinct CDR3 sequences, about 10% detected once. V was shortened by 0 bases and J by 3 bases, with 12 bases between the two germline ends. Germline assignment: CDR1 SGHRS and CDR2 YFSETQ. The CDR3 spans 15 residues. The origin of this receptor is an adult who was a healthcare worker with PCR-confirmed SARS-CoV-2 infection or an uninfected control (not recorded which). Sequencing was done on a sample of whole blood. The V and J genes are TRBV5-1 and TRBJ2-5; D remains ambiguous. The CDR3 sequence is CASSLAVLVEETQYF. The CDR3 bases are TGCGCCAGCAGCTTGGCCGTTTTGGTCGAAGAGACCCAGTACTTC.